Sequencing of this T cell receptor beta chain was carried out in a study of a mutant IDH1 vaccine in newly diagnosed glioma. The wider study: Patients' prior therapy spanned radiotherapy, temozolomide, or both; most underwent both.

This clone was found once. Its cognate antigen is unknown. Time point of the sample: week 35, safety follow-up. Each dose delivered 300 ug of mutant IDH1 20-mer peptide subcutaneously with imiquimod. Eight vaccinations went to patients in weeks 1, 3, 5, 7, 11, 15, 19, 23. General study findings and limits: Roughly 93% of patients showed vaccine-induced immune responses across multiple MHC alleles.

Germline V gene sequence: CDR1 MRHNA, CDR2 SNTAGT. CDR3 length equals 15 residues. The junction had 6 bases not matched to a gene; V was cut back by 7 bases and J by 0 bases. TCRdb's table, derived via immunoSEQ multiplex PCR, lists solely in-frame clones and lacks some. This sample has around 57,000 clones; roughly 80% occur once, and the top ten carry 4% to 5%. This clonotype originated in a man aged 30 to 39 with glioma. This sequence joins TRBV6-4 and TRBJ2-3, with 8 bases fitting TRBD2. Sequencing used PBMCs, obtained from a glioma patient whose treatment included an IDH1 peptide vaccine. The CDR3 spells CASTHSGASTDTQYF. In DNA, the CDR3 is TGTGCCAGCACCCATAGCGGGGCTAGCACAGATACGCAGTATTTT.